The rows below give T cell receptor beta chains drawn from one sample of a study of response to subunit inactivated influenza vaccine. TCRdb analysed the RT-PCR reads with MiXCR anew, one entry per CDR3 protein. Here the sample spans 150,000 to 200,000 distinct CDR3 sequences, more than 10% being singletons. These records were also assigned to another study, of T cells expressing NK-cell markers.

Specimen: CD8+ T cells sorted from PBMCs, collected 11 to 12 days after vaccination. The origin of the receptors is a man in his fifties who received an inactivated influenza vaccine. Each CDR3 is given with its conserved first and last residue. A D gene is named only where the DNA matches it firmly. Some rows mark clone size as missing; the rest say once, few, many or name a class of expanded clone.

TRBV24-1	once	NA	TRBJ2-7	CATSRGNEQYF	TGTGCCACCAGCAGGGGCAACGAGCAGTACTTC
TRBV7-9	few	NA	TRBJ2-1	CASSMGSYNEQFF	TGTGCCAGCAGCATGGGTTCCTACAATGAGCAGTTCTTC
TRBV7-8	NA	NA	TRBJ2-1	CASSLPSGYNEQFF	TGTGCCAGCAGCTTACCGAGCGGCTACAATGAGCAGTTCTTC
TRBV7-9	NA	NA	TRBJ1-6	CASSFPTGYNSPLHF	TGTGCCAGCAGCTTTCCGACAGGTTATAATTCACCCCTCCACTTT
TRBV4-3	few	NA	TRBJ1-4	CASSPSAGNEKLFF	TGCGCCAGCAGCCCGTCCGCCGGAAATGAAAAACTGTTTTTT
TRBV29-1	NA	NA	TRBJ2-1	CSVETRGQGLDNEQFF	TGCAGCGTTGAAACGCGAGGCCAGGGATTAGACAATGAGCAGTTCTTC
TRBV15	few	NA	TRBJ2-5	CATSADSGQETQYF	TGTGCCACCAGCGCAGATAGCGGTCAAGAGACCCAGTACTTC
TRBV2	few	TRBD1	TRBJ2-2	CASRYGTDPAGELFF	TGTGCCAGCAGATATGGGACAGACCCCGCCGGGGAGCTGTTTTTT
TRBV6-5	few	NA	TRBJ2-7	CASSYRLGYEQYF	TGTGCCAGCAGTTACAGACTAGGCTACGAGCAGTACTTC
TRBV9	NA	NA	TRBJ2-4	CASSVEGRDQYF	TGTGCCAGCAGCGTAGAGGGAAGGGATCAGTACTTC
TRBV5-1	few	NA	TRBJ1-1	CASSLSGDPEAFF	TGCGCCAGCAGCTTGTCAGGGGACCCTGAAGCTTTCTTT
TRBV7-2	NA	TRBD2	TRBJ2-7	CASSARSGGYEQYF	TGTGCCAGCAGCGCCCGTAGCGGGGGCTACGAGCAGTACTTC
TRBV6-2/TRBV6-3	few	NA	TRBJ1-1	CASSYQRSAEAFF	TGTGCCAGCAGTTACCAACGGAGCGCTGAAGCTTTCTTT
TRBV7-8	many	TRBD1	TRBJ1-6	CASSSRQGPNSPLHF	TGTGCCAGCAGCTCCAGACAGGGGCCGAATTCACCCCTCCACTTT
TRBV29-1	many	TRBD1	TRBJ2-7	CSVKTGDSYEQYF	TGCAGCGTTAAGACAGGGGACTCCTACGAGCAGTACTTC
TRBV12-3/TRBV12-4	many	NA	TRBJ2-7	CASSLDETFYEQYF	TGTGCCAGCAGTCTGGACGAGACATTCTACGAGCAGTACTTC
TRBV27	few	NA	TRBJ2-3	CASSSRGTASTDTQYF	TGTGCCAGCAGTTCTCGGGGGACCGCTAGCACAGATACGCAGTATTTT
TRBV7-9	NA	NA	TRBJ1-1	CASSQSGDLNTEAFF	TGTGCCAGCAGCCAATCCGGGGACTTGAACACTGAAGCTTTCTTT
TRBV7-7	NA	TRBD1	TRBJ1-5	CASSRPEAGGPQGNQPQHF	TGTGCCAGCAGCCGCCCTGAGGCAGGGGGTCCCCAAGGAAATCAGCCCCAGCATTTT
TRBV4-2	few	NA	TRBJ2-3	CASSQEWAGYTSTDTQYF	TGTGCCAGCAGCCAAGAGTGGGCCGGCTATACTAGCACAGATACGCAGTATTTT
TRBV29-1	NA	TRBD2	TRBJ2-3	CSVEGEGPDTQYF	TGCAGCGTTGAAGGGGAGGGGCCAGATACGCAGTATTTT
TRBV28	NA	NA	TRBJ2-7	CASRPGSYFYEQYF	TGTGCCAGCAGACCCGGGTCCTACTTCTACGAGCAGTACTTC
TRBV12-3/TRBV12-4	NA	NA	TRBJ2-3	CASSLTAGDTQYF	TGTGCCAGCAGTTTAACTGCCGGGGATACGCAGTATTTT
TRBV20-1	NA	NA	TRBJ2-7	CSARVGALQYF	TGCAGTGCTAGAGTAGGGGCATTGCAGTACTTC
TRBV20-1	few	TRBD2	TRBJ2-7	CSASSTSGTYEQYF	TGCAGTGCTAGCTCGACTAGCGGCACCTACGAGCAGTACTTC
TRBV7-6	NA	NA	TRBJ2-2	CASSLVIVQGNTRELFF	TGTGCCAGCAGCCTGGTCATCGTCCAGGGGAACACCAGGGAGCTGTTTTTT
TRBV24-1	NA	TRBD1	TRBJ1-2	CATSDFDRASGYTF	TGTGCCACCAGTGATTTCGACAGGGCAAGTGGCTACACCTTC
TRBV7-2	NA	TRBD2	TRBJ2-7	CASSLGGAGGGEQYF	TGTGCCAGCAGCTTAGGTGGAGCGGGAGGAGGCGAGCAGTACTTC
TRBV6-2/TRBV6-3	many	NA	TRBJ1-5	CASSYSRRETSHQPQHF	TGTGCCAGCAGTTACTCGAGGAGGGAGACGTCCCATCAGCCCCAGCATTTT
TRBV12-3/TRBV12-4	NA	NA	TRBJ1-3	CASGSGNTIYF	TGTGCCTCGGGTTCTGGAAACACCATATATTTT
TRBV28	few	NA	TRBJ1-3	CASSPVVRGNTIYF	TGTGCCAGCAGCCCCGTGGTCCGTGGAAACACCATATATTTT
TRBV6-2/TRBV6-3	few	NA	TRBJ2-3	CASIGAGPQYF	TGTGCCAGCATCGGCGCAGGACCGCAGTATTTT
TRBV15	few	NA	TRBJ2-7	CATSKYLAPAVEYF	TGTGCCACCAGCAAATATCTAGCGCCTGCGGTGGAGTACTTC
TRBV29-1	once	TRBD1	TRBJ2-7	CSVEFRDRSTYEQYF	TGCAGCGTTGAGTTCCGGGACAGGTCAACCTACGAGCAGTACTTC
TRBV11-2	NA	NA	TRBJ2-2	CASSFWPGTNTGELFF	TGTGCCAGCAGCTTCTGGCCGGGTACGAACACCGGGGAGCTGTTTTTT
TRBV3-1	NA	NA	TRBJ2-3	CASSQEGAETPTDTQYF	TGTGCCAGCAGCCAAGAAGGCGCGGAGACACCCACAGATACGCAGTATTTT